These 7 T cell receptor beta chains were sequenced from one sample in a study of neoadjuvant anti-PD-1 for oral cavity cancer. Sample time point: after neoadjuvant nivolumab, at surgical resection. Profiling relied on immunoSEQ multiplex PCR, and the TCRdb table lists in-frame clones only, not all of them. In the table there are around 67,000 clones, around 85% of which are singletons. Material: PBMCs, obtained after nivolumab (anti-PD-1) treatment. The receptors were gathered from a person aged 35-79 years with oral cavity squamous cell carcinoma.

The V call is TRBV15, the J call TRBJ1-2; D remains unclear. This CDR3 has 15 residues. CDR1 and CDR2 from the germline V gene are LNHNV and YYDKDF (reference sequence). V was trimmed by 0 bases and J by 1 base, leaving 9 bases between them. Here the CDR3 reads CATSRDNSFNYGYTF. The CDR3 DNA reads TGTGCCACCAGCAGAGACAACAGTTTTAACTATGGCTACACCTTC. Based on the CDR3 plus reference TRBV15 and TRBJ1-2, the full variable domain is DAMVIQNPRYQVTQFGKPVTLSCSQTLNHNVMYWYQQKSSQAPKLLFHYYDKDFNNEADTPDNFQSRRPNTSFCFLDIRSPGLGDTAMYLCATSRDNSFNYGYTFGSGTRLTVV.

The genes are TRBV4-1 and TRBJ2-3; a possible D gene is TRBD1 (5 bases). The V end was cut by 3 bases, the J end by 5 bases, with 9 bases between. The CDR3 spans 13 residues. Per the germline V gene, CDR1 is MGHRA and CDR2 is YSYEKL. CDR3 sequence: CASSQGRVDTQYF. CDR3 DNA: TGCGCCAGCAGCCAGGGCAGGGTAGATACGCAGTATTTT.

The chain is built from TRBV5-5 and TRBJ2-7; 12 bases match TRBD1. Trimming took 3 bases from V and 7 from J; bases not matched to a gene: 11. The germline CDR1 and CDR2 sequences are SGHKS and YYEKEE (reference sequence). The CDR3 has 16 amino acids. This chain's CDR3 is CASSYRDRGLPGEQYF. The CDR3 coding sequence is TGTGCCAGCAGCTACCGGGACAGGGGGCTACCGGGGGAGCAGTACTTC.

The chain is built from TRBV9 and TRBJ1-4; TRBD1 matches at 8 bases. The germline V gene has CDR1 SGDLS and CDR2 YYNGEE. CDR3 length: 15 residues. Trimming at V came to 0 bases and at J to 6 bases, leaving 4 bases not matched to a gene. The DNA of the CDR3 is TGTGCCAGCAGCGTAGGGACAGGGCTAGATGAAAAACTGTTTTTT. Its protein product is CASSVGTGLDEKLFF.

The chain recombines TRBV19 with TRBJ1-6; a possible D gene is TRBD1 (5 bases). Trimming removed 7 bases from V and 7 bases from J, with 11 bases in between. Germline CDR1 reads LNHDA; CDR2 reads SQIVND (reference sequence). The CDR3 is 13 residues long. The chain's CDR3 is CASTGTFNSPLHF. The CDR3 nucleotides are TGTGCCAGTACGGGGACCTTCAATTCACCCCTCCACTTT. Together with reference TRBV19 and TRBJ1-6, the CDR3 gives the full variable domain: DGGITQSPKYLFRKEGQNVTLSCEQNLNHDAMYWYRQDPGQGLRLIYYSQIVNDFQKGDIAEGYSVSREKKESFPLTVTSAQKNPTAFYLCASTGTFNSPLHFGNGTRLTVT.

The chain links TRBV7-8 to TRBJ2-2; D perhaps matches TRBD2 (5 bases). This CDR3 is 15 amino acids long. V shed 5 bases and J shed 0 bases, with 10 bases lying between them. CDR1 and CDR2 from the germline V gene are SGHVS and FQNEAQ. CDR3 in amino acids: CASSRGYANTGELFF. The CDR3 DNA follows: TGTGCCAGCAGCCGGGGATACGCGAACACCGGGGAGCTGTTTTTT.

The table lists this clone with a count of one. The sample contains more than one DNA sequence encoding this CDR3. The chain links TRBV28 to TRBJ1-1, with D tentatively TRBD1 (5 bases). Germline lookup yields CDR1 MDHEN and CDR2 SYDVKM. Trimming took 3 bases from V and 4 from J, leaving 12 bases between them. This CDR3 is built from 14 residues. The CDR3 region has the DNA TGTGCCAGCAGTTTCGGGGTGGGGGGCACTGAAGCTTTCTTT. It specifies CASSFGVGGTEAFF. Full variable domain (outside the CDR3, taken from reference TRBV28 and TRBJ1-1): DVKVTQSSRYLVKRTGEKVFLECVQDMDHENMFWYRQDPGLGLRLIYFSYDVKMKEKGDIPEGYSVSREKKERFSLILESASTNQTSMYLCASSFGVGGTEAFFGQGTRLTVV.